This TCR beta chain was sequenced in a study of shared T cell receptors in the human thymus. The CDR3 has 17 amino acids. The germline V gene encodes CDR1 MDHEN and CDR2 SYDVKM. V lost 5 bases, J lost 2 bases, and 19 bases lay in between. Sequencing used immunoSEQ multiplex PCR; TCRdb keeps in-frame clones, though not all of them. The sample has 630,000 or so clones, about 90% seen once. These data were also reused for a study on human thymus T cells. That work contributes: Related research examined unrelated individuals and reported that their thymic repertoires overlapped highly.

Sequenced sample: thymocytes. This sequence originates from a boy younger than two with a congenital heart defect. This chain connects TRBV28 to TRBJ2-1; D gene ambiguous. The CDR3 is CASSPTRRSYTYNEQFF. The CDR3 DNA reads as TGTGCCAGCAGTCCCACTCGCCGGAGCTACACCTACAATGAGCAGTTCTTC.